One T cell receptor beta chain is described in this entry. Its antigen is currently unknown. This sample is part of a study of blood T cells in healthy people across ages. Study-level points and caveats: It was found that TCR beta diversity correlated strongly with the percentage of naive T cells.

Using a J-beta primer mix together with a sample-barcoded 5' primer, a second PCR was run for roughly 7 to 12 cycles. Through a template-switch adaptor with 12 random nucleotides, each cDNA molecule received a tag. TCRdb analysed the 5' RACE reads with MiXCR anew, one entry per CDR3 protein. The sample includes roughly 1 million distinct CDR3 sequences, almost 25% of them seen just once. The V end was cut by 4 bases, the J end by 5 bases, with 14 bases between. This CDR3 region has 15 residues. These data also formed part of another study, on T cells of mothers and their children. That study adds: M1S, a second-PCR primer, added sample barcodes and 2-4 random nucleotides.

This TCR derives from a girl aged 2 to 10 in good health. The V and J genes are TRBV12-3 or TRBV12-4 and TRBJ1-4; a weak D match, TRBD1 (5 bases). Sequenced material: blood. The CDR3 sequence is CASSYLRGVNEKLFF. DNA of the CDR3: TGTGCCAGCAGTTATCTGCGGGGCGTCAATGAAAAACTGTTTTTT.